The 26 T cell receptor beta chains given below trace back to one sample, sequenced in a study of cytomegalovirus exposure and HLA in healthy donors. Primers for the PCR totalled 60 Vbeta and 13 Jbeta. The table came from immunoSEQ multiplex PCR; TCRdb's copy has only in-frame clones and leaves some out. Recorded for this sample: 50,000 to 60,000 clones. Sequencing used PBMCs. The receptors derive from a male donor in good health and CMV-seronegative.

The CDR3 sequence: CASGLRVDIAYEQYF. In DNA form, the CDR3 reads TGTGCTAGTGGTTTGCGGGTCGATATTGCCTACGAGCAGTACTTC. The chain carries TRBV12-5 and TRBJ2-5; D not certain. The J call is in doubt because the DNA end fits TRBJ2-7 better. Germline assignment: CDR1 LGHNT and CDR2 FRNRAP. CDR3 length: 15 amino acids.

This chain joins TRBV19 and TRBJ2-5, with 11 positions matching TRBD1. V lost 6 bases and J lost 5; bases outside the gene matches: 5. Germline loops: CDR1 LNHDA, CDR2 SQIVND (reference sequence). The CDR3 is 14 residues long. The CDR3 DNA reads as TGTGCCAGTAGGCCGGGACAGGGGGGGGAGACCCAGTACTTC. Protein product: CASRPGQGGETQYF.

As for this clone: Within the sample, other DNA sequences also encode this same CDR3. The CDR3 protein is CASSPGTSGGEQFF. CDR3 DNA sequence: TGCGCCAGCAGCCCCGGGACTAGCGGGGGCGAGCAGTTCTTC. The J gene is TRBJ2-1, the V gene TRBV5-1; 14 bases are a match to TRBD2. J gave up 10 bases and V 4 bases, and 4 bases lay outside the gene matches. The CDR3 runs to 14 residues. Per the germline V gene, CDR1 is SGHRS and CDR2 is YFSETQ.

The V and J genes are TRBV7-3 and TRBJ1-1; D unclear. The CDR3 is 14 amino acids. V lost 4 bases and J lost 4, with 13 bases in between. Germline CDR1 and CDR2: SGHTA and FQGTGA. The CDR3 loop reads CASSSPRRPTEAFF. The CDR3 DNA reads TGTGCCAGCAGCTCCCCTCGGAGACCCACTGAAGCTTTCTTT.

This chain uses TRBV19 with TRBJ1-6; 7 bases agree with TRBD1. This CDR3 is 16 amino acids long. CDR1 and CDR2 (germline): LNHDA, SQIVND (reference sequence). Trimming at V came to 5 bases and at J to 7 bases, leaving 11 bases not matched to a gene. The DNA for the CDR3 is TGTGCCAGTAGTTCCGGATTGGGCAGGGGGAATTCACCCCTCCACTTT. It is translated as CASSSGLGRGNSPLHF.

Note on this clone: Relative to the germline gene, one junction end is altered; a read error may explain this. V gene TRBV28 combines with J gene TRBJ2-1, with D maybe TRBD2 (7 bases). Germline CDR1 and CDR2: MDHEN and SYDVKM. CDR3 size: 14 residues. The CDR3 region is CASSWGGSDNEQFF. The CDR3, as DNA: TGTGCCAGCAGTTGGGGGGGCTCCGACAATGAGCAGTTCTTC. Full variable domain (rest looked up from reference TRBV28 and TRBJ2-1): DVKVTQSSRYLVKRTGEKVFLECVQDMDHENMFWYRQDPGLGLRLIYFSYDVKMKEKGDIPEGYSVSREKKERFSLILESASTNQTSMYLCASSWGGSDNEQFFGPGTRLTVL.

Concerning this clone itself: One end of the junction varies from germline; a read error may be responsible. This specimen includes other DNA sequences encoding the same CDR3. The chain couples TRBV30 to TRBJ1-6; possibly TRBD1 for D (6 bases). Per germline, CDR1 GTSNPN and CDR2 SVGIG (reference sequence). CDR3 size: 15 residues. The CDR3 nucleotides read TGTGCCGGGAGTGTAGGAGCAGGGGCAAATTCACCCCTCCACTTT. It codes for CAGSVGAGANSPLHF.

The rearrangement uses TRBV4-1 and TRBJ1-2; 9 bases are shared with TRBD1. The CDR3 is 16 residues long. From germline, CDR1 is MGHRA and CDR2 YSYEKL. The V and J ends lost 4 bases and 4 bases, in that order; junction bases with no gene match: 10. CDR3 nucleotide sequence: TGCGCCAGCAGCCTTATACCCCGGGACAGGGCCTATGGCTACACCTTC. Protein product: CASSLIPRDRAYGYTF.

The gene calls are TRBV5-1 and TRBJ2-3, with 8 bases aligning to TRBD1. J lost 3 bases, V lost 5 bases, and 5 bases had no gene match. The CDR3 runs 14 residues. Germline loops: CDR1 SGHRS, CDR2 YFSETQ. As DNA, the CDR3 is TGCGCCAGCAGGACAGGGGCCATAACAGATACGCAGTATTTT. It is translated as CASRTGAITDTQYF. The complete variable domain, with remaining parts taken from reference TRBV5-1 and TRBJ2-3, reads KAGVTQTPRYLIKTRGQQVTLSCSPISGHRSVSWYQQTPGQGLQFLFEYFSETQRNKGNFPGRFSGRQFSNSRSEMNVSTLELGDSALYLCASRTGAITDTQYFGPGTRLTVL.

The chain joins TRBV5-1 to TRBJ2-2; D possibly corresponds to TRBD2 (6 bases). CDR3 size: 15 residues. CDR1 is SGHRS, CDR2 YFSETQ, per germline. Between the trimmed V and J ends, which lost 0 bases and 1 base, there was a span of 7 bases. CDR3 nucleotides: TGCGCCAGCAGCTTGGTCGGGGGGAACACCGGGGAGCTGTTTTTT. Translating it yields CASSLVGGNTGELFF.

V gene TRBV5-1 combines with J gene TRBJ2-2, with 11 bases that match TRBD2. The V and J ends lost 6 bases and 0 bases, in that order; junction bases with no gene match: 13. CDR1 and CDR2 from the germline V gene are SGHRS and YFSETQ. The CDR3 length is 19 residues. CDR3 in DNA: TGCGCCAGCACCACCTCCCTAGCGGGGGGTTTTACGAACACCGGGGAGCTGTTTTTT. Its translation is CASTTSLAGGFTNTGELFF.

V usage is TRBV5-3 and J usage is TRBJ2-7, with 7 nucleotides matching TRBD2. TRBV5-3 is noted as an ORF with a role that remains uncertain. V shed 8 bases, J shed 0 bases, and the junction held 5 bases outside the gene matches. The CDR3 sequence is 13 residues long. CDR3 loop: CASPGLTSYEQYF. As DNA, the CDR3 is TGTGCCAGCCCGGGACTAACCTCCTACGAGCAGTACTTC.

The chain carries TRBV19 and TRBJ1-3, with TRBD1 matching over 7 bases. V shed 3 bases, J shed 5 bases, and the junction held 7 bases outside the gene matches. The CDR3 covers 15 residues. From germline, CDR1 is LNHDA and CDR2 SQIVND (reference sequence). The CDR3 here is CASSIMTGRRNTIYF. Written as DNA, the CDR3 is TGTGCCAGTAGTATTATGACAGGGAGGCGAAACACCATATATTTT.

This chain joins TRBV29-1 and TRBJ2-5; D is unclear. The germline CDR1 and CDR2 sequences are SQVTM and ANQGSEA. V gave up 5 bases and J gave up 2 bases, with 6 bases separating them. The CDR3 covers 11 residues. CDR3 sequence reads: CSVIYQETQYF. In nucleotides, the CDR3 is TGCAGCGTTATCTATCAAGAGACCCAGTACTTC.

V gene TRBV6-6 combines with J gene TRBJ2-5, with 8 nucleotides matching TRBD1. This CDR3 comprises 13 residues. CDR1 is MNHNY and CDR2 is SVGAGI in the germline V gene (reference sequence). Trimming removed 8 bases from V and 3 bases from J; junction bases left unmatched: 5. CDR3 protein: CASRDRWKETQYF. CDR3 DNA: TGTGCCAGCCGGGACAGGTGGAAAGAGACCCAGTACTTC.

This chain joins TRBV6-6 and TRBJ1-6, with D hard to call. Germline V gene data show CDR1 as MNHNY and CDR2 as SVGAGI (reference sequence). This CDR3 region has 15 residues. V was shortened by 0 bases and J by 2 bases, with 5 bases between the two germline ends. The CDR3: CASSYSGTYNSPLHF. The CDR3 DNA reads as TGTGCCAGCAGTTACTCGGGCACCTATAATTCACCCCTCCACTTT.

Written as DNA, the CDR3 is TGTGCCAGCAGCGTAGCAAAAGCTTTCGGAGATACGCAGTATTTT. Its translation is CASSVAKAFGDTQYF. The rearrangement uses TRBV9 and TRBJ2-3; D unclear. CDR3 length: 15 amino acids. Trimming left V 0 bases short and J 5 bases short, with 13 bases between. CDR1 and CDR2 from the germline V gene are SGDLS and YYNGEE.

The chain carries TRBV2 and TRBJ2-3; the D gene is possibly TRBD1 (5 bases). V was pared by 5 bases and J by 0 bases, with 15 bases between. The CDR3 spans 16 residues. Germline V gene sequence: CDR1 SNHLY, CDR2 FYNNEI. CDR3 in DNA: TGTGCCAGCAGTCCACGGGTGACAGCAAGCACAGATACGCAGTATTTT. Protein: CASSPRVTASTDTQYF.

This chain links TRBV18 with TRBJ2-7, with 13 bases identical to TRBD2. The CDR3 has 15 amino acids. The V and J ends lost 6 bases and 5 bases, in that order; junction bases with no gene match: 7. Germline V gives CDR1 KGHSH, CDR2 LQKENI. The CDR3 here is CASSAPGLAGNEQYF. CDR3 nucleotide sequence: TGTGCCAGCTCTGCCCCGGGACTAGCGGGAAACGAGCAGTACTTC.

CDR3 region: CASSSRGQREKTQYF. The CDR3 DNA reads TGTGCCAGCAGCTCCCGGGGACAGAGGGAAAAGACCCAGTACTTC. The chain employs TRBV7-6 and TRBJ2-5, with TRBD1 matching over 7 bases. V gave up 4 bases and J gave up 6 bases; unmatched junction bases: 11. Germline loops: CDR1 SGHVS, CDR2 FNYEAQ. The CDR3 has 15 amino acids.

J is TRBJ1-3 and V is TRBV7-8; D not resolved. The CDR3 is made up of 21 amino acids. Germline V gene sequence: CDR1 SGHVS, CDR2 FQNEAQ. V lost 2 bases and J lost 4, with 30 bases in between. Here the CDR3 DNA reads TGTGCCAGCAGCTTAATGTCTTATATGTCGGAGGGCCCATCGACAGGAAACACCATATATTTT. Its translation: CASSLMSYMSEGPSTGNTIYF.

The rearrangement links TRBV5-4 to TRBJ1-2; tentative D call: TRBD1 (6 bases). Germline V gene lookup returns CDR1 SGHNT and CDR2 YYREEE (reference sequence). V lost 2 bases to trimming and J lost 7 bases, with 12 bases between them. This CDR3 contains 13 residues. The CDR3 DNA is TGTGCCAGCAGCTTCACAGGGAGGGCTGGCTACACCTTC. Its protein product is CASSFTGRAGYTF.

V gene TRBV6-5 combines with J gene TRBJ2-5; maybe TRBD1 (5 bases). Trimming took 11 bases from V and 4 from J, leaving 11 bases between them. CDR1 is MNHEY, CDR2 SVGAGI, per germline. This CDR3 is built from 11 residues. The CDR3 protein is CAVGRGETQYF. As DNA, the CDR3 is TGTGCCGTGGGGCGCGGAGAGACCCAGTACTTC.

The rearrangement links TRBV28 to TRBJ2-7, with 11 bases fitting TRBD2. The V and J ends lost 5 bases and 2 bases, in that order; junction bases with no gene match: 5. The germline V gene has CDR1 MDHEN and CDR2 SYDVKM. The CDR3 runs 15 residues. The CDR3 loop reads CASSLGTSGAYEQYF. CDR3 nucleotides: TGTGCCAGCAGTCTCGGGACTAGCGGAGCCTACGAGCAGTACTTC. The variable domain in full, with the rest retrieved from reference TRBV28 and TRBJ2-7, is DVKVTQSSRYLVKRTGEKVFLECVQDMDHENMFWYRQDPGLGLRLIYFSYDVKMKEKGDIPEGYSVSREKKERFSLILESASTNQTSMYLCASSLGTSGAYEQYFGPGTRLTVT.

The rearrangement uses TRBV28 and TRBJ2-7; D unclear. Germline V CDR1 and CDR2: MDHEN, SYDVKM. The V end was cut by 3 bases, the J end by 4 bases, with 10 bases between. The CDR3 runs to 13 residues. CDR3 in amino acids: CASSLRIGYEQYF. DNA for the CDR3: TGTGCCAGCAGTTTGAGGATAGGTTACGAGCAGTACTTC.

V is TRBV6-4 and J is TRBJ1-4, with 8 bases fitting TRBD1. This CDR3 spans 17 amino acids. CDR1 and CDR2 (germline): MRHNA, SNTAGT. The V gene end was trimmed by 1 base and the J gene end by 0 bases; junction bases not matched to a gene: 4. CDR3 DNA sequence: TGTGCCAGCAGTGACTACGGACAGGGAGCAACTAATGAAAAACTGTTTTTT. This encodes CASSDYGQGATNEKLFF.